Described below is a single T cell receptor (beta chain) sequence and its context. The V gene end was trimmed by 4 bases and the J gene end by 1 base; junction bases not matched to a gene: 3. Germline CDR1 is SGHNT and CDR2 is YYREEE (reference sequence). This CDR3 region has 14 residues. One entry per CDR3 protein results from TCRdb running MiXCR on the PCR reads. This sample yields fewer than 11,000 distinct CDR3 sequences, of which under 35% are seen a single time; 9.3% belongs to the top ten. The data stem from a study of immune characterization of retroperitoneal liposarcoma. The sequenced sample consisted of tumor tissue. The TCR sequence derives from a female donor with retroperitoneal liposarcoma. The rearrangement uses TRBV5-4 and TRBJ2-3; TRBD1 matches 7 bases. CDR3 loop: CASSVGQRTDTQYF. In DNA form, the CDR3 reads TGTGCCAGCAGCGTGGGACAGCGCACAGATACGCAGTATTTT.